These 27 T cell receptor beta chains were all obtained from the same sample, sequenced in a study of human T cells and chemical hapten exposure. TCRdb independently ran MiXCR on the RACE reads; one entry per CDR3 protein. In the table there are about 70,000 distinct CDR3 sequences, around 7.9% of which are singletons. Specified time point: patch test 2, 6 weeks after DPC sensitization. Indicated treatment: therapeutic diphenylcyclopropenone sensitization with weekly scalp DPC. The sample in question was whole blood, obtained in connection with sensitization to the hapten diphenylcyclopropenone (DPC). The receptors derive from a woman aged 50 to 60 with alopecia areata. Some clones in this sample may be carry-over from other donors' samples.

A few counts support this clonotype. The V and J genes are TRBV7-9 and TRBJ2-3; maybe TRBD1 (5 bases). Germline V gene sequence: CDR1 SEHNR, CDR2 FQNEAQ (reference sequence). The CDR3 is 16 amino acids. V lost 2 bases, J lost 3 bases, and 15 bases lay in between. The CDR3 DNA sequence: TGTGCCAGCAGCTTAAAGGAAAGGGGATCAACAGATACGCAGTATTTT. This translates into CASSLKERGSTDTQYF.

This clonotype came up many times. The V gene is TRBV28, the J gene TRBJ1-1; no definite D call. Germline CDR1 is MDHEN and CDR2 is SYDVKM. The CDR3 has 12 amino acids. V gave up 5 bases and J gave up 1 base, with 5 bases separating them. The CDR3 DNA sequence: TGTGCCAGCAGTGTAAAGAACACTGAAGCTTTCTTT. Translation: CASSVKNTEAFF.

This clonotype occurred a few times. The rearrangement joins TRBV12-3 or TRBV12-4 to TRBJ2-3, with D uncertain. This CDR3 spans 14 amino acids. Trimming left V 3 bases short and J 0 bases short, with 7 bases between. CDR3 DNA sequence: TGTGCCAGCAGTTTCTCTCGGAGCACAGATACGCAGTATTTT. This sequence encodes CASSFSRSTDTQYF.

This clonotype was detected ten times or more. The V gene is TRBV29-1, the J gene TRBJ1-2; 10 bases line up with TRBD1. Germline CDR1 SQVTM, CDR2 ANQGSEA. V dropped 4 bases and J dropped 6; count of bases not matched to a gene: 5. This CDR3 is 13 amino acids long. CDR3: CSVGDRGSDGYTF. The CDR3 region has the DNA TGCAGCGTTGGGGACAGGGGATCGGATGGCTACACCTTC.

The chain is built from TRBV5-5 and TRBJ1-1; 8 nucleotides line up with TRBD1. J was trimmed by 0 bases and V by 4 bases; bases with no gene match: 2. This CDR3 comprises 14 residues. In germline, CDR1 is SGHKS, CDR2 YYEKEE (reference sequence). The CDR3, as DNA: TGTGCCAGCAGCAGACAGGGGTTGAACACTGAAGCTTTCTTT. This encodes CASSRQGLNTEAFF.

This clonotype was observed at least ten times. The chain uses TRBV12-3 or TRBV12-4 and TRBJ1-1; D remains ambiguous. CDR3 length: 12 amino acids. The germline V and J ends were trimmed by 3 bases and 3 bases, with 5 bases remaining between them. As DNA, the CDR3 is TGTGCCAGCAGTTTCCCCTACACTGAAGCTTTCTTT. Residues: CASSFPYTEAFF.

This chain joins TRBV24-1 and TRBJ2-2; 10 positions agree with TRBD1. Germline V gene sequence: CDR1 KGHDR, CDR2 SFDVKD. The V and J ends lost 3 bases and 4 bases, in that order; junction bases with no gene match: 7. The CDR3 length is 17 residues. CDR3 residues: CATSDPRTGGSTGELFF. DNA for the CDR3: TGTGCCACCAGTGATCCCCGGACAGGGGGTAGCACCGGGGAGCTGTTTTTT.

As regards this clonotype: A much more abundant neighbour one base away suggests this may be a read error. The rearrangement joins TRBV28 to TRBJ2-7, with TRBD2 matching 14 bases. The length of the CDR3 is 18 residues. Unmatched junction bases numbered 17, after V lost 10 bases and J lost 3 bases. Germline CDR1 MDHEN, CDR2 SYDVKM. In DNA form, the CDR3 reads TGTGCCAACAGCCCGAGGGGCGGGACTAGCGGGAGTTACTACGAGCAGTACTTC. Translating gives CANSPRGGTSGSYYEQYF.

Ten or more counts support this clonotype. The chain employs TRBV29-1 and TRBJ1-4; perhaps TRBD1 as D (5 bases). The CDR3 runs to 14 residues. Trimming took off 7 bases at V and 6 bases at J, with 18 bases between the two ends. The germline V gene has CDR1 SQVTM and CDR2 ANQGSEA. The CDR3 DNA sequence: TGCAGCGCCGCGGTAATGGGGGAGGATGAAAAACTGTTTTTT. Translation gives CSAAVMGEDEKLFF.

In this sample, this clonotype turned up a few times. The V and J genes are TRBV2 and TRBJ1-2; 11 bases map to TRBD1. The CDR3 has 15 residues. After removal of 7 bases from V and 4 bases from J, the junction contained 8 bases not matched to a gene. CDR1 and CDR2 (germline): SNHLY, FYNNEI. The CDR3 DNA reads TGTGCCAGCACTTCGGACAGGGGGCGCGGCTATGGCTACACCTTC. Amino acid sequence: CASTSDRGRGYGYTF.

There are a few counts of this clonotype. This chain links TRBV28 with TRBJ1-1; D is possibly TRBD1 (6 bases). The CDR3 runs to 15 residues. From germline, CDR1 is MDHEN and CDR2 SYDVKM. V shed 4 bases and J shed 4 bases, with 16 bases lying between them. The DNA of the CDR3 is TGTGCCAGCAGTTCGCAACTACAGGGCGGCACTGAAGCTTTCTTT. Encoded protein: CASSSQLQGGTEAFF.

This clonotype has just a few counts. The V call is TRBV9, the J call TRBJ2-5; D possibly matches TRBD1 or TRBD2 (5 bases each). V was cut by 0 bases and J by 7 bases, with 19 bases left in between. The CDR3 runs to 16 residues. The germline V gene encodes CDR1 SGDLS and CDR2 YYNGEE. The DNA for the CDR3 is TGTGCCAGCAGCGTAGGAGGGGACGGGGCCATGGCGACCCAGTACTTC. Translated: CASSVGGDGAMATQYF.

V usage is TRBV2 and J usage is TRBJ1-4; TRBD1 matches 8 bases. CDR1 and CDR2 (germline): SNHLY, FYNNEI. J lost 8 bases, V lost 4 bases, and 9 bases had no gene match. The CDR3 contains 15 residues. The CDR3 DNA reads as TGTGCCAGCAGTGGAGTTGACAGGGGAACCGAAAAACTGTTTTTT. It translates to CASSGVDRGTEKLFF.

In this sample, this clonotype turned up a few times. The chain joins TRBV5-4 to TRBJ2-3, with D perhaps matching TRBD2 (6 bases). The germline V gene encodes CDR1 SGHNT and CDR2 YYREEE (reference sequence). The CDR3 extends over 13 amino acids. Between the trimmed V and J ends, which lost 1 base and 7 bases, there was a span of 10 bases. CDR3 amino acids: CASSLSSEYTQYF. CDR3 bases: TGTGCCAGCAGCTTGTCTAGCGAATATACGCAGTATTTT.

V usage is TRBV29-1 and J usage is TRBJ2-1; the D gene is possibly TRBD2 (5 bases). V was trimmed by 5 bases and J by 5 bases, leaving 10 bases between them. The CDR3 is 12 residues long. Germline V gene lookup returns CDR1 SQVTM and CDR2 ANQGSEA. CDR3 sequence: CSVQRANNEQFF. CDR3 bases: TGCAGCGTTCAGAGGGCCAACAATGAGCAGTTCTTC.

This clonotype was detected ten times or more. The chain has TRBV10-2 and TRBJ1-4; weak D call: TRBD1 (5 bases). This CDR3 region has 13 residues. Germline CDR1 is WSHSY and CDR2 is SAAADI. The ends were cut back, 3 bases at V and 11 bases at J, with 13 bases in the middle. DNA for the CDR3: TGCGCCAGCAGTGACGGGGGATGGGGGAAACTGTTTTTT. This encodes CASSDGGWGKLFF.

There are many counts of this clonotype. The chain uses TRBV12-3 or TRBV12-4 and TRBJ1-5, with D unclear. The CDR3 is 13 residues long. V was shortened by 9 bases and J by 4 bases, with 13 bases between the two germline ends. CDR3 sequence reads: CASRGQLNQPQHF. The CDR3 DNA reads TGTGCCAGTAGAGGGCAGCTTAATCAGCCCCAGCATTTT.

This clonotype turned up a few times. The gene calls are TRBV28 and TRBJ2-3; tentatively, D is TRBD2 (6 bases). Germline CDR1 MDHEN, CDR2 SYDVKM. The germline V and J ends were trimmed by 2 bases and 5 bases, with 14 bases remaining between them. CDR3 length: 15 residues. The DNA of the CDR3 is TGTGCCAGCAGTTTAACCGGGGGAACAAGAGATACGCAGTATTTT. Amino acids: CASSLTGGTRDTQYF.

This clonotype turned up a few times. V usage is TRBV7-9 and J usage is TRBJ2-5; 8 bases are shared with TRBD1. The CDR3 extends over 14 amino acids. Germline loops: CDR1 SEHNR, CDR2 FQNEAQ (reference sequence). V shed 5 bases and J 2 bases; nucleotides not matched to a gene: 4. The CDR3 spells CASSIRQGQETQYF. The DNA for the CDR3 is TGTGCCAGCAGCATAAGACAGGGGCAAGAGACCCAGTACTTC.

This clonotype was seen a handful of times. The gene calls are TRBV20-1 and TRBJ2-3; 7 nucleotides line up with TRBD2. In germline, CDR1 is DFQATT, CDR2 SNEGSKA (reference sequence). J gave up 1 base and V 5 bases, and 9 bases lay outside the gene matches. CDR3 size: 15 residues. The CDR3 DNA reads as TGCAGTGCTCAAGATGCTAGCGGCCGCACAGATACGCAGTATTTT. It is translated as CSAQDASGRTDTQYF.

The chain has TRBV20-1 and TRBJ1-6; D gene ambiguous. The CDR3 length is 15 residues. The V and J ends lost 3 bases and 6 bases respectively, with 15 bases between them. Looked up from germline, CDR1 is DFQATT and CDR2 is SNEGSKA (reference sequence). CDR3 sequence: CSASGVGRGNSPLHF. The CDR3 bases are TGCAGTGCTAGCGGGGTGGGAAGAGGTAATTCACCCCTCCACTTT.

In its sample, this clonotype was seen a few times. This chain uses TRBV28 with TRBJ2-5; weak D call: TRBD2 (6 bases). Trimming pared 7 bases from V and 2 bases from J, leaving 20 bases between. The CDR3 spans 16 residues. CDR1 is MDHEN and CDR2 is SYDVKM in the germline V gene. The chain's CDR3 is CASTTPGSGGQETQYF. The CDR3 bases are TGTGCCAGCACCACCCCCGGTAGCGGAGGGCAAGAGACCCAGTACTTC.

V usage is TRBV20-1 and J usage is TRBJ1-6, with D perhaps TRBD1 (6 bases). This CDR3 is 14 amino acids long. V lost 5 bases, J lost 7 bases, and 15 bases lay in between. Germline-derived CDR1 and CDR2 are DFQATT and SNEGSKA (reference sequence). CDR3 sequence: CSASSGESNSPLHF. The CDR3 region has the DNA TGCAGTGCTTCCTCAGGGGAATCGAATTCACCCCTCCACTTT.

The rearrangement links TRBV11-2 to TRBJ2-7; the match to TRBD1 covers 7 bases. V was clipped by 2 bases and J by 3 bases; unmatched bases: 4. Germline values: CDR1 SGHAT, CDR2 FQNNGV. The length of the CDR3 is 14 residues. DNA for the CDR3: TGTGCCAGCAGCTTAAACAGGGGAGACTACGAGCAGTACTTC. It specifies CASSLNRGDYEQYF.

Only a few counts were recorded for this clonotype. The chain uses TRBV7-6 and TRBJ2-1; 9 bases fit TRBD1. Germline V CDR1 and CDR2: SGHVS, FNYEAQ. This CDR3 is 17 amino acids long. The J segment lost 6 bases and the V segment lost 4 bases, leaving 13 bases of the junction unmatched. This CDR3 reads CASSYLGWGQGPNEQFF. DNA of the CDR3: TGTGCCAGCAGCTATTTGGGTTGGGGACAGGGCCCCAATGAGCAGTTCTTC.

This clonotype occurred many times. The CDR3 DNA sequence: TGTGCCAGCAGTTTTCCGGGACAACTGAACACTGAAGCTTTCTTT. Protein: CASSFPGQLNTEAFF. This chain uses TRBV12-3 or TRBV12-4 with TRBJ1-1, with D perhaps TRBD1 (6 bases). The CDR3 runs to 15 residues. V shed 3 bases and J shed 0 bases, with 11 bases lying between them.

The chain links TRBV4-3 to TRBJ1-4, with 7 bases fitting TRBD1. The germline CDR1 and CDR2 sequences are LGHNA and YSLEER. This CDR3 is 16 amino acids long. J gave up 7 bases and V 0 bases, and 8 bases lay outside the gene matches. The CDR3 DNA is TGCGCCAGCAGCCAAGATTGGCACAGGGGAACTGAAAAACTGTTTTTT. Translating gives CASSQDWHRGTEKLFF.